This T cell receptor (beta chain) was captured by sequencing in a study of blood T cell repertoires in COVID-19. Study at large: The origin of the acute and convalescent COVID-19 samples was the United States, Italy and Spain. Nucleic acid was either cDNA or gDNA, and it came from T cells, B-cell-depleted T cells, or PBMCs.

The authors' processing: How many nucleated cells were present was estimated from reference gene primer amplification. Libraries were prepared by immunoSEQ multiplex PCR; TCRdb keeps only in-frame clonotypes and omits some of them. V and J calls and clone size come straight from that table; D and trimming were deduced from the DNA. Seen here are roughly 200,000 clones, over 60% observed once, and the top ten hold 4.5% to 7%. Sequencing was done on a sample of peripheral blood. This TCR was recovered from a woman between 65 and 79 years old with acute or convalescent COVID-19.

The CDR3 loop reads CASYYSASGNNEQFF. For the CDR3, the DNA is TGTGCCAGCTACTATTCCGCGAGCGGGAACAATGAGCAGTTCTTC. The chain joins TRBV6-5 to TRBJ2-1, with 7 nucleotides matching TRBD2. This CDR3 is built from 15 residues. The trim removed 8 bases at V and 5 bases at J, leaving 12 bases unmatched. Germline-derived CDR1 and CDR2 are MNHEY and SVGAGI.